The rows below give T cell receptor beta chains drawn from one sample of a study of OX40 agonist ivuxolimab in advanced cancers. The protocol was immunoSEQ multiplex PCR, while the TCRdb copy is restricted to in-frame clones and leaves out a portion. The sample consists of approximately 46,000 clones, approximately 91% of them appearing once. This sample comprised CD4+ or CD8+ T cells sorted from blood, obtained in a trial of the OX40 agonist ivuxolimab. The receptors stem from an adult with an advanced solid tumor such as melanoma, head and neck, liver or kidney cancer. Each CDR3 is given with its conserved first and last residue. D genes are given only for firm matches. Clone size, where shown, is once, few, many, or a class for clones that have expanded.

TRBJ2-2 TRBV25-1 once NA TGTGCCAGCAGCCTCGGTGGGGGCGGGGAGCTGTTTTTT CASSLGGGGELFF
TRBJ2-2 TRBV10-3 NA NA TGTGCCATCAGTGAGTGGACAGCGAACACCGGGGAGCTGTTTTTT CAISEWTANTGELFF
TRBJ2-4 TRBV5-1 NA TRBD1 TGCGCCAGCAGCTTGGGGGGACAGGGACACATTCAGTACTTC CASSLGGQGHIQYF
TRBJ2-3 TRBV9 NA NA TGTGCCAGCAGCGTAGCCGGGGGCGCGGGAGATACGCAGTATTTT CASSVAGGAGDTQYF
TRBJ2-1 TRBV4-1 once NA TGCGCCAGCAGCCAGACTTATGAGCAGTTCTTC CASSQTYEQFF
TRBJ2-5 TRBV11-1 NA NA TGTGCCAGCAGCGTGCCAGGGGCGGGGGAGACCCAGTACTTC CASSVPGAGETQYF
TRBJ1-1 TRBV11-2 NA NA TGTGCCAGCAGCTTAGATGACGGCATGAACACTGAAGCTTTCTTT CASSLDDGMNTEAFF
TRBJ1-5 TRBV28 few TRBD1 TGTGCCAGCAGTTTCCAGGGGGCGCATCAGCCCCAGCATTTT CASSFQGAHQPQHF
TRBJ2-1 TRBV4-1 NA NA TGCGCCAGCAGCCAAGATAGGGTCGGGCAGTTCTTC CASSQDRVGQFF
TRBJ1-2 TRBV7-2 once TRBD1 TGTGCCAGCAGCCTCCGGACAGGGACATACTATGGCTACACCTTC CASSLRTGTYYGYTF
TRBJ1-6 TRBV28 NA TRBD1 TGTGCCAGCGAACAGGGGGCGCGAGGTTCACCCCTCCACTTT CASEQGARGSPLHF
TRBJ2-2 TRBV7-3 NA TRBD1 TGTGCCAGCAGCTTAAACGCGGCATACCAGGGGGTGGAGTCCGGGGAGCTGTTTTTT CASSLNAAYQGVESGELFF
TRBJ1-1 TRBV19 NA NA TGTGCCAGTAGTATAGGGGGGGGAAGGACTGAAGCTTTCTTT CASSIGGGRTEAFF
TRBJ2-1 TRBV29-1 NA TRBD2 TGCAGCGTTGACGCGGGGGACTCCTACAATGAGCAGTTCTTC CSVDAGDSYNEQFF
TRBJ1-4 TRBV6-5 few NA TGTGCCACCGACGACAGGAGGGGAGAAAAACTGTTTTTT CATDDRRGEKLFF
TRBJ2-2 TRBV9 NA NA TGTGCCAGCAGCCCCCAGGGGTGGGTGGCCGGGGAGCTGTTTTTT CASSPQGWVAGELFF
TRBJ1-2 TRBV6-6 NA TRBD1 TGTGCCAGCAGTTCAACTACAGGGGTCTCCTATGGCTACACCTTC CASSSTTGVSYGYTF
TRBJ1-2 TRBV2 NA NA TGTGCCAGCGGGGACGATGGCTACACCTTC CASGDDGYTF
TRBJ1-1 TRBV25-1 NA TRBD1 TGTGCCAGCAGTGAATTGACAGGGGAGGTAAAAGCTTTCTTT CASSELTGEVKAFF
TRBJ2-1 TRBV2 NA NA TGTGCCATCCGGAGGTCAGGGGCCCACTACAATGAGCAGTTCTTC CAIRRSGAHYNEQFF
TRBJ1-1 TRBV9 NA NA TGTGCCAGCAGCTATGGGGCCTCCTCTGAAGCTTTCTTT CASSYGASSEAFF
TRBJ2-2 TRBV9 NA TRBD2 TGTGCCAGCAACTTAGCGGGGGGCGGCACCGGGGAGCTGTTTTTT CASNLAGGGTGELFF
TRBJ2-1 TRBV28 NA TRBD2 TGTGCCAGCAGCGAGCGGGGATTCTCCTACAATGAGCAGTTCTTC CASSERGFSYNEQFF
TRBJ2-6 TRBV23-1 NA NA TGCGCCAGCAGTCTAACAGGACCCAGCTCTGGGGCCAACGTCCTGACTTTC CASSLTGPSSGANVLTF
TRBJ2-2 TRBV10-3 NA NA TGTGCCATCAGTGGATTGGGGGAAGGCACCGGGGAGCTGTTTTTT CAISGLGEGTGELFF
TRBJ2-2 TRBV6-1 NA NA TGTGCCAGCATGGAGTCTCCGAACACCGGGGAGCTGTTTTTT CASMESPNTGELFF
TRBJ1-1 TRBV19 NA NA TGTGCCAGTATTACGGCTGGGACGGCGAACACTGAAGCTTTCTTT CASITAGTANTEAFF
TRBJ2-1 TRBV13 NA NA TGTGCCAGCAGCCCAGGGGGGAACTCCTACAATGAGCAGTTCTTC CASSPGGNSYNEQFF
TRBJ1-5 TRBV5-5 NA NA TGTGCCAGCAGCTTGGATCCAGGGCCTCAGCCCCAGCATTTT CASSLDPGPQPQHF
TRBJ2-1 TRBV7-6 medium-sized NA TGTGCCAGCAGCCCTACGCGGGCCCACAATGAGCAGTTCTTC CASSPTRAHNEQFF
TRBJ2-7 TRBV4-3 NA NA TGCGCCAGCAGCCAAGAAGCGGGCGGCGAGCAGTACTTC CASSQEAGGEQYF
TRBJ2-3 TRBV6-1 once NA TGTGCCAGCAGTCTCGTCCAATCAGATACGCAGTATTTT CASSLVQSDTQYF
TRBJ2-7 TRBV4-2 few NA TGTGCCAGCAGCCAAACGGAAAGGGACGAGCAGTACTTC CASSQTERDEQYF
TRBJ2-3 TRBV7-6 once NA TGTGCCAGCAGCTTCTCCGGGGGCCCAGATACGCAGTATTTT CASSFSGGPDTQYF
TRBJ1-5 TRBV4-2 NA NA TGTGCCAGCAGCCAAGAAGAAGGTTCAGAACAGCCCCAGCATTTT CASSQEEGSEQPQHF
TRBJ1-1 TRBV27 NA NA TGTGCCAGCAGTTTAGGGGGGGTGAACACTGAAGCTTTCTTT CASSLGGVNTEAFF
TRBJ2-5 TRBV6-5 few NA TGTGCCAGCAGTTTGGGGACCACTTTAGAGACCCAGTACTTC CASSLGTTLETQYF
TRBJ1-5 TRBV15 NA NA TGTGCCACCAGCAGAGATCGAACGGAACGCAATCAGCCCCAGCATTTT CATSRDRTERNQPQHF
TRBJ2-7 TRBV6-1 NA NA TGTGCCAGCATCCGTGGGTCAGGCAGGATCTACGAGCAGTACTTC CASIRGSGRIYEQYF
TRBJ2-7 TRBV6-5 NA NA TGTGCCAGCAGTTTTACAGTTAACGAGCAGTACTTC CASSFTVNEQYF
TRBJ1-5 TRBV19 NA NA TGTGCCAGTACAGTGGGGAATCAGCCCCAGCATTTT CASTVGNQPQHF
TRBJ1-2 TRBV5-5 few NA TGTGCCAGCATGCTTCAGGGGCCCTATGGCTACACCTTC CASMLQGPYGYTF
TRBJ2-7 TRBV7-3 NA NA TGTGCCAGCAGCTTAGCGATAAGGACATACTCCTACGAGCAGTACTTC CASSLAIRTYSYEQYF
TRBJ1-6 TRBV4-3 NA TRBD1 TGCGCCAGCAGCCAAGATGGGACAGGGCTTTCACCCCTCCACTTT CASSQDGTGLSPLHF
TRBJ2-1 TRBV7-9 NA TRBD1 TGTGCCAGCAGCCAAAGTCAGGGGGCGCCTCCCTACAATGAGCAGTTCTTC CASSQSQGAPPYNEQFF
TRBJ1-2 TRBV11-2 NA TRBD1 TGTGCCAGCAGCCGAGGGACAGGGGGTCGGATAAGCTATGGCTACACCTTC CASSRGTGGRISYGYTF
TRBJ2-1 TRBV4-1 NA NA TGCGCCAGCAGCCAAATTTACGGGCCAGCCTACAATGAGCAGTTCTTC CASSQIYGPAYNEQFF
TRBJ2-6 TRBV5-1 NA NA TGCGCCAGCAGCTCCCGAGAGTTCCCTATCTCTGGGGCCAACGTCCTGACTTTC CASSSREFPISGANVLTF
TRBJ1-1 TRBV4-1 NA NA TGCGCCAGCAGCCAAGACCGGTGGGAAATCGGGGGTGACACTGAAGCTTTCTTT CASSQDRWEIGGDTEAFF
TRBJ2-2 TRBV6-5 NA NA TGTGCCAGCAGTTTAGGGCTCGGGGAGCTGTTTTTT CASSLGLGELFF
TRBJ2-3 TRBV7-9 NA NA TGTGCCAGCAGCTTAGCTCTCTCAGATACGCAGTATTTT CASSLALSDTQYF
TRBJ2-6 TRBV11-1 NA NA TGTGCCAGCAGCTTGGGCAGGGGAAGTACTGGGGCCAACGTCCTGACTTTC CASSLGRGSTGANVLTF
TRBJ2-3 TRBV5-1 NA TRBD2 TGCGCCAGCAGCCTGGGGGGGAGGGCCACAGATACGCAGTATTTT CASSLGGRATDTQYF
TRBJ1-4 TRBV27 NA TRBD1 TGTGCCAGCCAGGGGGCCGAAAAACTGTTTTTT CASQGAEKLFF
TRBJ2-7 TRBV6-6 NA TRBD1 TGTGCCAGCAGTCCACAGGGGGGCGAGCAGTACTTC CASSPQGGEQYF
TRBJ2-7 TRBV11-2 NA NA TGTGCCAGCAGCTGGGACGGGGCCTCGGACGAGCAGTACTTC CASSWDGASDEQYF
TRBJ2-3 TRBV29-1 NA NA TGCAGCGTTAAGGGGACAAAAGGGCGCACAGATACGCAGTATTTT CSVKGTKGRTDTQYF